The 32 T cell receptor beta chains presented below share a single source sample, sequenced in a study of blood T cell repertoires in COVID-19. Clones were sequenced by immunoSEQ multiplex PCR, and TCRdb holds only the in-frame ones, with some missing. Found here are 150,000 to 200,000 clones, 88% of them singletons; the top ten hold 5% to 6.5%. Sequencing used peripheral blood. The receptors were gathered from a man between 40 and 49 years old with active or convalescent COVID-19.

The rearrangement links TRBV7-2 to TRBJ1-3; D is perhaps TRBD1 (5 bases). The CDR3 is made up of 17 amino acids. Trimming took 0 bases from V and 0 from J, leaving 12 bases between them. Germline loops: CDR1 SGHTA, CDR2 FQGNSA. DNA of the CDR3: TGTGCCAGCAGCTTAGCGCGGGGAGGGGACTCTGGAAACACCATATATTTT. The encoded protein is CASSLARGGDSGNTIYF.

This clone appeared a single time. The chain has TRBV10-2 and TRBJ2-7; D uncertain. The germline V and J ends were trimmed by 4 bases and 4 bases, with 14 bases remaining between them. The length of the CDR3 is 14 residues. Germline values: CDR1 WSHSY, CDR2 SAAADI. CDR3 DNA sequence: TGCGCCAGCAGTGTGATAGCAAATGCGTACGAGCAGTACTTC. It translates to CASSVIANAYEQYF.

CDR3 nucleotides: TGTGCCAGTAGTAATGCGGGGCGGCCTGAAGCTTTCTTT. It translates to CASSNAGRPEAFF. The genes are TRBV19 and TRBJ1-1; D is perhaps TRBD1 (5 bases). CDR1 and CDR2 from the germline V gene are LNHDA and SQIVND (reference sequence). Trimming shortened V by 4 bases and J by 6 bases, and 12 bases separated the two germline ends. The CDR3 runs 13 residues.

The chain joins TRBV28 to TRBJ1-2; weak D call: TRBD1 (5 bases). CDR1 is MDHEN, CDR2 SYDVKM, per germline. The V gene lost 6 bases and the J gene lost 7 bases, with 15 bases spanning the gap. This CDR3 contains 13 residues. The CDR3: CASSRPREGGYTF. The CDR3 DNA reads TGTGCCAGCAGCCGACCCAGGGAGGGTGGCTACACCTTC.

Concerning this clone: The sample holds other DNA sequences that translate to the same CDR3. The rearrangement links TRBV11-2 to TRBJ2-7; 7 bases align to TRBD1. The germline gives CDR1 SGHAT, CDR2 FQNNGV. The CDR3 runs to 12 residues. V shed 5 bases, J shed 4 bases, and the junction held 2 bases outside the gene matches. The CDR3 DNA sequence: TGTGCCAGCAGCCGACAGGGTTACGAGCAGTACTTC. Translated: CASSRQGYEQYF.

The V call is TRBV28, the J call TRBJ2-6; 10 bases line up with TRBD1. This CDR3 spans 13 amino acids. Germline CDR1 reads MDHEN; CDR2 reads SYDVKM. V shed 11 bases, J shed 2 bases, and the junction held 0 bases outside the gene matches. CDR3 protein: CAGQGAGANVLTF. The CDR3, as DNA: TGTGCCGGACAGGGGGCTGGGGCCAACGTCCTGACTTTC.

The rearrangement joins TRBV24-1 to TRBJ2-7; D gene uncertain. V was clipped by 5 bases and J by 0 bases, with 13 bases between them. Germline V gene sequence: CDR1 KGHDR, CDR2 SFDVKD. CDR3 length: 15 residues. The CDR3 DNA follows: TGTGCCACCAGTGCACGGCAGGCCGGCTCCTACGAGCAGTACTTC. This encodes CATSARQAGSYEQYF.

The chain recombines TRBV6-5 with TRBJ1-4, with 7 positions matching TRBD1. CDR1 and CDR2 (germline): MNHEY, SVGAGI. V lost 6 bases to trimming and J lost 8 bases; unmatched junction nucleotides: 3. The length of the CDR3 is 12 residues. For the CDR3, the DNA is TGTGCCAGCAGGAGGGGGCGAGAAAAACTGTTTTTT. Residues: CASRRGREKLFF.

The rearrangement links TRBV27 to TRBJ2-2; D possibly corresponds to TRBD1 (5 bases). Germline V gives CDR1 MNHEY, CDR2 SMNVEV (reference sequence). Trimming pared 5 bases from V and 1 base from J, leaving 11 bases between. The CDR3 length is 15 residues. CDR3 sequence: CASSADRMNTGELFF. In DNA form, the CDR3 reads TGTGCCAGCAGTGCCGACAGAATGAACACCGGGGAGCTGTTTTTT.

CDR3 coding DNA: TGTGCCAGCAGCCTCAAGGTAGCGCGGGCCTACAATGAGCAGTTCTTC. It yields the protein CASSLKVARAYNEQFF. The rearrangement joins TRBV7-2 to TRBJ2-1, with a possible D match to TRBD2 (5 bases). In germline, CDR1 is SGHTA, CDR2 FQGNSA. V lost 5 bases and J 2 bases, leaving 16 bases between the germline ends. The CDR3 loop spans 16 amino acids.

The chain employs TRBV6-5 and TRBJ2-7; D might be TRBD2 (6 bases). V dropped 8 bases and J dropped 3 bases, with 17 bases sitting between them. The germline V gene has CDR1 MNHEY and CDR2 SVGAGI. This CDR3 comprises 14 residues. CDR3 nucleotide sequence: TGTGCCAGCGGTAGGGCAGGGAGGTTCTACGAGCAGTACTTC. It translates to CASGRAGRFYEQYF.

The chain recombines TRBV6-6 with TRBJ2-7; 8 nucleotides align to TRBD1. The germline V gene has CDR1 MNHNY and CDR2 SVGAGI (reference sequence). V was clipped by 4 bases and J by 0 bases; unmatched bases: 8. CDR3 size: 16 residues. In DNA form, the CDR3 reads TGTGCCAGCAGTTCTCCGGGACAGGACTACTCCTACGAGCAGTACTTC. This codes for CASSSPGQDYSYEQYF.

This clone is a singleton in its sample. The genes are TRBV6-5 and TRBJ2-4, with D perhaps matching TRBD1 (6 bases). The CDR3 contains 15 residues. Looked up from germline, CDR1 is MNHEY and CDR2 is SVGAGI. V lost 6 bases to trimming and J lost 0 bases, with 12 bases between them. Here the CDR3 reads CASRPRTVAKNIQYF. For the CDR3, the DNA is TGTGCCAGCAGACCCCGGACAGTAGCCAAAAACATTCAGTACTTC.

This chain connects TRBV6-5 to TRBJ1-2, with 9 nucleotides matching TRBD1. V shed 6 bases, J shed 2 bases, and the junction held 4 bases outside the gene matches. Germline CDR1 reads MNHEY; CDR2 reads SVGAGI. This CDR3 contains 14 residues. In DNA form, the CDR3 reads TGTGCCAGCAGCCCGGGACAGGGAAACTATGGCTACACCTTC. This encodes CASSPGQGNYGYTF.

This clone occurred a few times. The V call is TRBV6-5, the J call TRBJ1-2, with 7 nucleotides matching TRBD1. The CDR3 length is 14 residues. CDR1 is MNHEY and CDR2 is SVGAGI in the germline V gene. V gave up 2 bases and J gave up 11 bases; unmatched junction bases: 11. In DNA, the CDR3 is TGTGCCAGCAGTTACGTCCGACAGGGAGTAGGATACACCTTC. Its translation is CASSYVRQGVGYTF.

The chain uses TRBV28 and TRBJ2-3; D is unclear. With 5 bases removed from V and 8 bases from J, the gap between germline ends came to 11 bases. Germline CDR1 reads MDHEN; CDR2 reads SYDVKM. The length of the CDR3 is 12 residues. CDR3 DNA sequence: TGTGCCAGCAGTGACACCGTCGGTACGCAGTATTTT. Translation gives CASSDTVGTQYF.

This clone has only a few counts. This rearrangement joins TRBV2 to TRBJ1-2, with D hard to call. The CDR3 is 13 amino acids. V lost 1 base and J 2 bases, leaving 5 bases between the germline ends. Germline V CDR1 and CDR2: SNHLY, FYNNEI. CDR3: CASSEDRNYGYTF. CDR3 sequence (DNA): TGTGCCAGCAGTGAAGACAGAAACTATGGCTACACCTTC.

The chain employs TRBV12-5 and TRBJ2-7; D possibly corresponds to TRBD1 (6 bases). The CDR3 extends over 13 amino acids. V dropped 0 bases and J dropped 5 bases, with 8 bases sitting between them. Germline CDR1 LGHNT, CDR2 FRNRAP. The CDR3 region is CASGLVKGDEQYF. In DNA, the CDR3 is TGTGCTAGTGGTTTGGTAAAGGGGGACGAGCAGTACTTC.

The CDR3 loop reads CASSIGSQLGQGEFSAFF. The CDR3 region has the DNA TGTGCCAGTAGTATCGGATCTCAACTCGGACAGGGGGAATTCTCAGCTTTCTTT. The V gene is TRBV19, the J gene TRBJ1-1; 10 nucleotides agree with TRBD1. V was pared by 3 bases and J by 10 bases, with 20 bases of the junction left unmatched. There are 18 residues in the CDR3. In germline, CDR1 is LNHDA, CDR2 SQIVND (reference sequence).

The rearrangement uses TRBV19 and TRBJ1-3; TRBD1 might be the D (5 bases). Trimming took off 9 bases at V and 0 bases at J, with 15 bases between the two ends. The CDR3 covers 15 residues. Germline CDR1 reads LNHDA; CDR2 reads SQIVND (reference sequence). The CDR3 DNA sequence: TGTGCCAGCCGGAGACAGCCTTTCTCTGGAAACACCATATATTTT. Its translation: CASRRQPFSGNTIYF.

This clone was recorded once. The CDR3 DNA sequence: TGTGCCAGCAGTCCGGGTCCTCCTACGGGAAACACCATATATTTT. Translating gives CASSPGPPTGNTIYF. This chain uses TRBV5-5 with TRBJ1-3; D gene unclear. V shed 5 bases and J shed 4 bases, with 16 bases lying between them. Germline V lookup: CDR1 SGHKS, CDR2 YYEKEE (reference sequence). The CDR3 consists of 15 residues. Drawing the rest from reference TRBV5-5 and TRBJ1-3, the complete variable domain is DAGVTQSPTHLIKTRGQQVTLRCSPISGHKSVSWYQQVLGQGPQFIFQYYEKEERGRGNFPDRFSARQFPNYSSELNVNALLLGDSALYLCASSPGPPTGNTIYFGEGSWLTVV.

The V gene is TRBV4-1, the J gene TRBJ2-4, with D tentatively TRBD2 (5 bases). The CDR3 contains 17 residues. The V gene's germline CDR1 is MGHRA and CDR2 YSYEKL. Between the trimmed V and J ends, which lost 0 bases and 0 bases, there was a span of 12 bases. This chain's CDR3 is CASSQDLPEVAKNIQYF. For the CDR3, the DNA is TGCGCCAGCAGCCAAGATCTGCCGGAGGTAGCCAAAAACATTCAGTACTTC.

The rearrangement links TRBV7-2 to TRBJ2-3, with TRBD2 identical over 9 bases. CDR3 length: 17 amino acids. Unmatched junction bases numbered 15, after V lost 5 bases and J lost 6 bases. Germline V gives CDR1 SGHTA, CDR2 FQGNSA. The CDR3 spells CASSPHGSGSVRDTQYF. CDR3 bases: TGTGCCAGCAGCCCGCACGGTAGCGGGAGTGTGAGGGATACGCAGTATTTT.

The chain employs TRBV6-1 and TRBJ2-1; perhaps TRBD1 as D (5 bases). Trimming shortened V by 3 bases and J by 7 bases, and 10 bases separated the two germline ends. This CDR3 contains 13 residues. The germline V gene has CDR1 MNHNS and CDR2 SASEGT. The CDR3 sequence: CASSEGPWNEQFF. CDR3 in DNA: TGTGCCAGCAGTGAGGGGCCCTGGAATGAGCAGTTCTTC.

The chain joins TRBV5-6 to TRBJ1-2; D not certain. Between the trimmed V and J ends, which lost 4 bases and 4 bases, there was a span of 11 bases. Germline CDR1 is SGHDT and CDR2 is YYEEEE. The CDR3 covers 13 residues. The DNA of the CDR3 is TGTGCCAGCAGCCTGGGCGGAGGCTATGGCTACACCTTC. Translation gives CASSLGGGYGYTF.

V usage is TRBV7-2 and J usage is TRBJ2-1; 12 nucleotides agree with TRBD1. V was pared by 1 base and J by 7 bases, with 8 bases of the junction left unmatched. This CDR3 has 17 residues. Germline values: CDR1 SGHTA, CDR2 FQGNSA. The CDR3 DNA reads TGTGCCAGCAGCTTAGTTGGGGGACAGGGGGCGAGGAATGAGCAGTTCTTC. Its protein product is CASSLVGGQGARNEQFF.

The chain couples TRBV5-1 to TRBJ2-6; D is unresolved. The V gene lost 6 bases and the J gene lost 4 bases, with 8 bases spanning the gap. Germline CDR1 and CDR2: SGHRS and YFSETQ. The CDR3 sequence is 13 residues long. The CDR3 sequence: CASTNRGANVLTF. The CDR3 nucleotides read TGCGCCAGCACTAATCGCGGGGCCAACGTCCTGACTTTC.

V and J are TRBV5-4 and TRBJ1-6, with D possibly TRBD1 on 5 matching bases. The CDR3 runs 14 residues. CDR1 is SGHNT, CDR2 YYREEE, per germline (reference sequence). The germline V and J ends were trimmed by 0 bases and 4 bases, with 5 bases remaining between them. The CDR3 region is CASSLGQYNSPLHF. Here the CDR3 DNA reads TGTGCCAGCAGCTTGGGACAGTATAATTCACCCCTCCACTTT.

This rearrangement joins TRBV27 to TRBJ1-4; 8 nucleotides match TRBD1. Germline values: CDR1 MNHEY, CDR2 SMNVEV (reference sequence). The CDR3 length is 17 residues. The junction had 9 bases not matched to a gene; V was cut back by 4 bases and J by 2 bases. DNA of the CDR3: TGTGCCAGCAGTTCCGGACAGGGTAGGGCGACTAATGAAAAACTGTTTTTT. It yields the protein CASSSGQGRATNEKLFF.

The chain links TRBV19 to TRBJ1-4, with 11 bases aligning to TRBD1. The germline gives CDR1 LNHDA, CDR2 SQIVND (reference sequence). The V and J ends lost 3 bases and 0 bases, in that order; junction bases with no gene match: 9. The CDR3 sequence is 19 residues long. CDR3 coding DNA: TGTGCCAGTAGTATCTCTGGGACAGGGGGAGCGCCAACTAATGAAAAACTGTTTTTT. Translating gives CASSISGTGGAPTNEKLFF.

The chain combines TRBV28 with TRBJ2-5, with 9 positions matching TRBD1. The CDR3 totals 16 residues. Per the germline V gene, CDR1 is MDHEN and CDR2 is SYDVKM. V was pared by 3 bases and J by 5 bases, with 10 bases of the junction left unmatched. The CDR3 is CASSFTNRGRWETQYF. In DNA form, the CDR3 reads TGTGCCAGCAGTTTCACCAACAGGGGGCGGTGGGAGACCCAGTACTTC.

Only a few counts were recorded for this clone. The rearrangement uses TRBV5-1 and TRBJ1-4; 7 bases fit TRBD1. Trimming cost V 4 bases and J 5 bases; bases outside gene matches: 5. Germline V lookup: CDR1 SGHRS, CDR2 YFSETQ. CDR3 length: 14 residues. This CDR3 reads CASSTSGGNEKLFF. The CDR3, as DNA: TGCGCCAGCAGCACTTCAGGGGGAAATGAAAAACTGTTTTTT.